This is a list of T cell receptor beta chains from one sample in a study of T cell repertoires in urothelial bladder cancer. TCRdb keeps only in-frame clones here, not all; method: immunoSEQ multiplex PCR. Here the sample spans 6,700 or so clones, 70% to 75% being singletons. The sample consisted of tumor-infiltrating cells from bladder cancer. These receptors were taken from a human donor with urothelial carcinoma. Both conserved end residues are part of each CDR3. The D gene is left open where the match is weak. Clone size is not always given. Where it is, it says once, few, many or a class for expanded clones.

>TRBV28|12|TRBJ2-7|.|.
TGTGCCAGCAGAACCCCCTTTTACGAGCAGTACTTC
CASRTPFYEQYF
>TRBV5-1|11|TRBJ2-5|.|few
TGCGCCAGCAGAATAGAAGAGACCCAGTACTTC
CASRIEETQYF
>TRBV2|14|TRBJ2-7|.|once
TGTGCCACGGCACGGACAGTTAGAACCTACGAGCAGTACTTC
CATARTVRTYEQYF
>TRBV4-1|15|TRBJ1-1|.|.
TGCGCCAGCAGCCAAGTTGGCGGGGGAGGAACTGAAGCTTTCTTT
CASSQVGGGGTEAFF
>TRBV21-1|15|TRBJ1-5|.|.
TGTGCCAGCAGCAATTGTGGGACAGTCAATCAGCCCCAGCATTTT
CASSNCGTVNQPQHF
>TRBV10-3|14|TRBJ2-4|.|.
TGTGCCATCAGTGACGGGCAGGCCAAAAACATTCAGTACTTC
CAISDGQAKNIQYF
>TRBV5-1|16|TRBJ1-2|TRBD1|.
TGCGCCAGCAGCTCGACCGGGACAGGGGGCGCTTGGGGCTACACCTTC
CASSSTGTGGAWGYTF
>TRBV19|14|TRBJ2-7|TRBD1|few
TGTGCCAGTAGTGTGGGACAGAGCCGCGGCGAGCAGTACTTC
CASSVGQSRGEQYF
>TRBV19|15|TRBJ2-1|.|.
TGTGCCAGTAGTATTTTCGCGGGATCCTACAATGAGCAGTTCTTC
CASSIFAGSYNEQFF
>TRBV30|13|TRBJ1-2|.|.
TGTGCCTGGAGTAGACTTTCAGGAGATGGCTACACCTTC
CAWSRLSGDGYTF
>TRBV19|14|TRBJ1-1|.|.
TGTGCCAGTAGTATCCCGGGGCGAAACACTGAAGCTTTCTTT
CASSIPGRNTEAFF
>TRBV6-6|14|TRBJ1-1|.|.
TGTGCCAGCAGTTCACACATGAGGGACACTGAAGCTTTCTTT
CASSSHMRDTEAFF
>TRBV7-3|13|TRBJ2-5|.|few
TGTGCCAGCAGCCAGGGGTCGCAAGAGACCCAGTACTTC
CASSQGSQETQYF
>TRBV6-5|12|TRBJ2-2|.|.
TGTGCCAGCAGGGGGGTTGCCGGGGAGCTGTTTTTT
CASRGVAGELFF
>TRBV14|13|TRBJ1-6|.|.
TGTGCCAGCAGCCATCACGGGAATTCACCCCTCCACTTT
CASSHHGNSPLHF
>TRBV27|15|TRBJ2-1|.|.
TGTGCCAGCAGTTTAGGTCAGTTTGGGAACAATGAGCAGTTCTTC
CASSLGQFGNNEQFF
>TRBV27|14|TRBJ1-6|TRBD1|.
TGTGCCAGCAGTCTGGACAGGGGAAATTCACCCCTCCACTTT
CASSLDRGNSPLHF
>TRBV7-3|14|TRBJ1-1|.|few
TGTGCCAGCAGCCTGGTTGGCCCTCACAGTGAAGCTTTCTTT
CASSLVGPHSEAFF
>TRBV13|12|TRBJ2-3|.|.
TGTGCCAGCAGCGGTAGTACAGATACGCAGTATTTT
CASSGSTDTQYF
>TRBV2|15|TRBJ2-7|.|.
TGTGCCAGCAGTGAAAAAAGAGTGGGGGCCTACGAGCAGTACTTC
CASSEKRVGAYEQYF
>TRBV5-1|14|TRBJ1-1|.|.
TGCGCCAGCGCTCCAGGACAGCCCGGAGTTTTAGCTTTCTTT
CASAPGQPGVLAFF
>TRBV7-2|16|TRBJ2-1|TRBD2|.
TGTGCCAGCAGCTTACTGCCGGGGGGGGCAGGTAATGAGCAGTTCTTC
CASSLLPGGAGNEQFF
>TRBV19|15|TRBJ2-2|TRBD1|once
TGTGCCAGTAGTCCCCCGGGACAGAGTATCGGGGAGCTGTTTTTT
CASSPPGQSIGELFF
>TRBV6-1|12|TRBJ1-2|.|.
TGTGCCAGCAGTGAAGGTGCTCTTGGCTACACCTTC
CASSEGALGYTF
>TRBV6-5|14|TRBJ2-7|.|.
TGTGCCAGCAGTTACGCATATACAGGGTACGAGCAGTACTTC
CASSYAYTGYEQYF
>TRBV9|13|TRBJ1-2|.|.
TGTGCCAGCAGCGTCCGGCCGTGGGAGGGCTACACCTTC
CASSVRPWEGYTF
>TRBV6-5|15|TRBJ1-1|.|.
TGTGCCAGCAGTTATGGTGACAGGCCGAACACTGAAGCTTTCTTT
CASSYGDRPNTEAFF
>TRBV9|13|TRBJ2-2|.|.
TGTGCCAGCCAAGGGTTAGGGACCGGGGAGCTGTTTTTT
CASQGLGTGELFF
>TRBV7-3|19|TRBJ2-6|.|few
TGTGCCAGCAGCTTAGGAGGTTCGATTAGGGTCTCTGGGGCCAACGTCCTGACTTTC
CASSLGGSIRVSGANVLTF
>TRBV6-5|13|TRBJ1-5|TRBD1|few
TGTGCCAGCAGTTACGGGACAGGGCAGCCCCAGCATTTT
CASSYGTGQPQHF
>TRBV27|12|TRBJ1-4|.|few
TGTGCCAGCAGGTCAACTAATGAAAAACTGTTTTTT
CASRSTNEKLFF
>TRBV5-4|15|TRBJ1-1|.|.
TGTGCCAGCAGCTGGGCGGGGTCCATGAACACTGAAGCTTTCTTT
CASSWAGSMNTEAFF
>TRBV7-7|13|TRBJ1-4|TRBD1|.
TGTGCCAGCAGCCCTAAACAGGGGGGGAAACTGTTTTTT
CASSPKQGGKLFF
>TRBV28|15|TRBJ2-1|.|.
TGTGCCAGCAGTTTCGGGCCGGACGACCGTAATGAGCAGTTCTTC
CASSFGPDDRNEQFF
>TRBV7-9|16|TRBJ2-2|TRBD1|.
TGTGCCAGCAGCGCGGGGACAGGTCTTTTCACCGGGGAGCTGTTTTTT
CASSAGTGLFTGELFF
>TRBV19|14|TRBJ2-1|.|.
TGTGCCAGTAGTACCGGTCCCCTCACGGATGAGCAGTTCTTC
CASSTGPLTDEQFF
>TRBV28|15|TRBJ2-1|.|.
TGTGCCAGCAGTCCCACATTGGGAATTTATAATGAGCAGTTCTTC
CASSPTLGIYNEQFF
>TRBV7-6|14|TRBJ2-5|.|medium-sized
TGTGCCAGCAGCCTCATGGGGTGGCAAGAGACCCAGTACTTC
CASSLMGWQETQYF
>TRBV5-1|16|TRBJ2-5|TRBD2|.
TGCGCCAGCAGCGGAACTAGCGGAACCCTTGGGGAGACCCAGTACTTC
CASSGTSGTLGETQYF
>TRBV6-5|15|TRBJ1-2|.|.
TGTGCCAGCAGTTTACAGGGTTCTGGCCTCTATGGCTACACCTTC
CASSLQGSGLYGYTF